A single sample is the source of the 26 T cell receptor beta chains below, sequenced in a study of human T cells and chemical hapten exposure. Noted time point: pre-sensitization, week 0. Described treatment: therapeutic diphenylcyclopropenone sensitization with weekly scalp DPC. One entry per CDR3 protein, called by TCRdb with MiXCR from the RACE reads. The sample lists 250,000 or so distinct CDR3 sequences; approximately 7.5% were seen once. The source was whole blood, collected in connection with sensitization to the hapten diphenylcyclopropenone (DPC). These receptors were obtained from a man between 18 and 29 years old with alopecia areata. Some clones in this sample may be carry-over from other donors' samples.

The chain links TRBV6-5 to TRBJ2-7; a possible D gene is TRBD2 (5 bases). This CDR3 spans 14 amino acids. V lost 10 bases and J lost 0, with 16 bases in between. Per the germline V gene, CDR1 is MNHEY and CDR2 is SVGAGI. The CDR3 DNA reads TGTGCCACCCGCCGGGCAGGAGGCTCCTACGAGCAGTACTTC. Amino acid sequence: CATRRAGGSYEQYF.

This CDR3 is CAISESNPGDSPLHF. The CDR3 DNA follows: TGTGCCATCAGTGAGTCGAACCCAGGGGATTCACCCCTCCACTTT. The chain carries TRBV10-3 and TRBJ1-6, with D perhaps TRBD1 (6 bases). Germline V gives CDR1 ENHRY, CDR2 SYGVKD. The CDR3 length is 15 residues. V was trimmed by 0 bases and J by 8 bases, leaving 11 bases between them.

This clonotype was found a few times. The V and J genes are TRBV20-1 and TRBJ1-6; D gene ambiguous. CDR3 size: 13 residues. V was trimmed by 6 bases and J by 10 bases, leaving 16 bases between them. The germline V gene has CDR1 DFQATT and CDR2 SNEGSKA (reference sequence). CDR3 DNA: TGCAGTGCCCACCCCGGGGATGGATCACCCCTCCACTTT. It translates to CSAHPGDGSPLHF.

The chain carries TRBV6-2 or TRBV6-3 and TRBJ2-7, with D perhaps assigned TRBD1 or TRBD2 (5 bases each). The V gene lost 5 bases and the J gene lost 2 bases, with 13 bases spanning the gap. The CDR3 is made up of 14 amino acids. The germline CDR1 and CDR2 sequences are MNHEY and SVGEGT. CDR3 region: CASSLEGRTYEQYF. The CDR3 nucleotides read TGTGCCAGCAGTCTCGAGGGACGCACCTACGAGCAGTACTTC.

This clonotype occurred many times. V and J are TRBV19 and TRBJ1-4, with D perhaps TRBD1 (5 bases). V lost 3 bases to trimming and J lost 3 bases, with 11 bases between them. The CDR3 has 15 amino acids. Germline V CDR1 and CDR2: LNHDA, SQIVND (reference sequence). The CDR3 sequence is CASSIGGLANEKLFF. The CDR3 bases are TGTGCCAGTAGTATTGGGGGGTTGGCTAATGAAAAACTGTTTTTT.

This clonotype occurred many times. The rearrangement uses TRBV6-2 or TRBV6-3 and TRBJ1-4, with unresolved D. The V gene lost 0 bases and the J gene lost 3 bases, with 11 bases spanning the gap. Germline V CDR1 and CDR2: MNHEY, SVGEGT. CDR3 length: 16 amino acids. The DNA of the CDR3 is TGTGCCAGCAGTTACTCGGTTGACTCATCTAATGAAAAACTGTTTTTT. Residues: CASSYSVDSSNEKLFF.

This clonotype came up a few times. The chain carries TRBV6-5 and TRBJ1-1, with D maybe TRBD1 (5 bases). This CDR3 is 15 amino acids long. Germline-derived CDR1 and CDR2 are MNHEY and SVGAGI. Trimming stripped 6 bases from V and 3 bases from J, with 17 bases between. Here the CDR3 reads CASSTSDSGDTEAFF. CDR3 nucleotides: TGTGCCAGCAGCACCAGTGACAGTGGGGACACTGAAGCTTTCTTT.

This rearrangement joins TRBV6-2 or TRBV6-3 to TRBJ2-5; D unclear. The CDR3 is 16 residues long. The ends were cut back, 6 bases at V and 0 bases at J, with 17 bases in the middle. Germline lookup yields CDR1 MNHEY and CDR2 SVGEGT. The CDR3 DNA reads TGTGCCAGCAGATCCCGGATTTCTTGGTACCAAGAGACCCAGTACTTC. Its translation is CASRSRISWYQETQYF.

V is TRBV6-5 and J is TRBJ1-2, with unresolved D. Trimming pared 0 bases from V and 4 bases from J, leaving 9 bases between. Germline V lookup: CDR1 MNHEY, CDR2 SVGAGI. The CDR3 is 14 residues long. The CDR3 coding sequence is TGTGCCAGCAGTTACTCGAGTTCCGGCTATGGCTACACCTTC. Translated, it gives CASSYSSSGYGYTF.

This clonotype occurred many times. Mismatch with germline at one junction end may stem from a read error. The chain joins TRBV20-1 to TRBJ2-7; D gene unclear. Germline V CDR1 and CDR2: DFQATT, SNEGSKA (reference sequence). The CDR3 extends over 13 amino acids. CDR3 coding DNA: TGCAGTGCTAGAGCCGCCCAAAGCTACGGGCAGTACTTC. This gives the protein CSARAAQSYGQYF.

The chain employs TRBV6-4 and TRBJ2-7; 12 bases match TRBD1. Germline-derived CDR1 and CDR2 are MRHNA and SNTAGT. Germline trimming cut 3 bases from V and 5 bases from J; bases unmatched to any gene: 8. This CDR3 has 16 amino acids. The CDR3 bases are TGTGCCAGCAGTGAGGGGCCGGGACAGGGGGCCGACGAGCAGTACTTC. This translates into CASSEGPGQGADEQYF.

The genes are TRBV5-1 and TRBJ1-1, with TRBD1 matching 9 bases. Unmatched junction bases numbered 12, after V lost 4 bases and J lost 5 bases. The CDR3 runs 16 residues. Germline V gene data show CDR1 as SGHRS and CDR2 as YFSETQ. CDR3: CASSVGQGKVWTEAFF. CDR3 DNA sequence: TGCGCCAGCAGCGTAGGACAGGGGAAGGTTTGGACTGAAGCTTTCTTT. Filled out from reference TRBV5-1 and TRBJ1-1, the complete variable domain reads KAGVTQTPRYLIKTRGQQVTLSCSPISGHRSVSWYQQTPGQGLQFLFEYFSETQRNKGNFPGRFSGRQFSNSRSEMNVSTLELGDSALYLCASSVGQGKVWTEAFFGQGTRLTVV.

CDR3 residues: CASSLKAAYEQYV. In nucleotides, the CDR3 is TGTGCCAGCAGCTTGAAAGCGGCCTACGAGCAGTACGTC. The chain has TRBV5-6 and TRBJ2-7; maybe TRBD2 (5 bases). The CDR3 extends over 13 amino acids. Germline V gives CDR1 SGHDT, CDR2 YYEEEE. Trimming shortened V by 1 base and J by 2 bases, and 7 bases separated the two germline ends.

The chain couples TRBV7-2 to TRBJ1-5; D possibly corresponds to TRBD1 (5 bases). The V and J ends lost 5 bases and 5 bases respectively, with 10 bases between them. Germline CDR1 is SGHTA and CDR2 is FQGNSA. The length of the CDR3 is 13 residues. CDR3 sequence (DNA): TGTGCCAGCAGCGCAAGAGGGGATCAGCCCCAGCATTTT. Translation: CASSARGDQPQHF.

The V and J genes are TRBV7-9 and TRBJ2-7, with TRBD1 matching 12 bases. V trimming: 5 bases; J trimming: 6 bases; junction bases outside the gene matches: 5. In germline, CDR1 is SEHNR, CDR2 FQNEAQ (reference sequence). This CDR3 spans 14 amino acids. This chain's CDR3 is CASSPWDRGREQYF. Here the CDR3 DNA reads TGTGCCAGCAGCCCCTGGGACAGGGGGCGCGAGCAGTACTTC.

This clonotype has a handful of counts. CDR3 nucleotide sequence: TGCGCCAGCAGCCCGCCGGGACAGATCACCGGGGAGCTGTTTTTT. Translation: CASSPPGQITGELFF. The chain recombines TRBV5-1 with TRBJ2-2; 7 bases align to TRBD1. This CDR3 spans 15 amino acids. In germline, CDR1 is SGHRS, CDR2 YFSETQ. Trimming removed 4 bases from V and 4 bases from J; junction bases left unmatched: 7.

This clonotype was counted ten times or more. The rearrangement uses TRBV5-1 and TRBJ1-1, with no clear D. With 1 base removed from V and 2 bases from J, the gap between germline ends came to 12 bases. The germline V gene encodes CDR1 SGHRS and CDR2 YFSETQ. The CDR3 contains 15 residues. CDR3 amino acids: CASSLSEEFNTEAFF. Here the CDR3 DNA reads TGCGCCAGCAGCTTGAGTGAGGAGTTCAACACTGAAGCTTTCTTT.

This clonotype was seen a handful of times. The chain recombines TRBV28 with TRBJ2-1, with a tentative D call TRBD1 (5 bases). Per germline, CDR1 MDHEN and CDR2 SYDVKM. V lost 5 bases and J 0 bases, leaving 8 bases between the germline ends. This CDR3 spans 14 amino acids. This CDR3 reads CASSDSNSYNEQFF. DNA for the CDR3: TGTGCCAGCAGTGACAGCAACTCCTACAATGAGCAGTTCTTC. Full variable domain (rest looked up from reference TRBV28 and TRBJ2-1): DVKVTQSSRYLVKRTGEKVFLECVQDMDHENMFWYRQDPGLGLRLIYFSYDVKMKEKGDIPEGYSVSREKKERFSLILESASTNQTSMYLCASSDSNSYNEQFFGPGTRLTVL.

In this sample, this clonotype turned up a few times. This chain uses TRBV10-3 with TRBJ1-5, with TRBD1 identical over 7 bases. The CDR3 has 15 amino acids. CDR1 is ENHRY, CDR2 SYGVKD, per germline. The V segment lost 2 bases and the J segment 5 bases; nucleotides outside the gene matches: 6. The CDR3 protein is CAISEPGTADQPQHF. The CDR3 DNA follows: TGTGCCATCAGTGAGCCTGGGACAGCTGATCAGCCCCAGCATTTT.

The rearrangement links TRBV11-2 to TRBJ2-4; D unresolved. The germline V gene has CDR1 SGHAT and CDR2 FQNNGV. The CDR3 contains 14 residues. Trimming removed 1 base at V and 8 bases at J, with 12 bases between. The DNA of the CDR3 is TGTGCCAGCAGCTTAGGGTCCCCTCGGGACATTCAGTACTTC. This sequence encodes CASSLGSPRDIQYF.

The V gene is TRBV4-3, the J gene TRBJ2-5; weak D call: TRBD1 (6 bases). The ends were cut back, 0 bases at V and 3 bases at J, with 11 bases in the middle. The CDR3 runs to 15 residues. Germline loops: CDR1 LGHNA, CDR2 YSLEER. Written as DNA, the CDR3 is TGCGCCAGCAGCCAAGATAACACAGGGAAAGAGACCCAGTACTTC. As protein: CASSQDNTGKETQYF.

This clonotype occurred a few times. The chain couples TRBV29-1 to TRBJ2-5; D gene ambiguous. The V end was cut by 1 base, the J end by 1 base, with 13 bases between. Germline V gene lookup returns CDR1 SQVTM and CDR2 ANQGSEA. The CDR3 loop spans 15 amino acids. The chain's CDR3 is CSVEGSQHTQETQYF. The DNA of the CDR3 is TGCAGCGTTGAAGGCAGCCAGCACACCCAAGAGACCCAGTACTTC.

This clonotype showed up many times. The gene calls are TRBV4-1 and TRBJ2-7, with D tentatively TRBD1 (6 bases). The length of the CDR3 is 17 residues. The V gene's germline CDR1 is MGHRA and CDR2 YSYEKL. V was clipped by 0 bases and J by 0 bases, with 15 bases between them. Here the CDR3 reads CASSQDADSQLSYEQYF. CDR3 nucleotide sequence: TGCGCCAGCAGCCAAGATGCGGACAGCCAACTCTCCTACGAGCAGTACTTC.

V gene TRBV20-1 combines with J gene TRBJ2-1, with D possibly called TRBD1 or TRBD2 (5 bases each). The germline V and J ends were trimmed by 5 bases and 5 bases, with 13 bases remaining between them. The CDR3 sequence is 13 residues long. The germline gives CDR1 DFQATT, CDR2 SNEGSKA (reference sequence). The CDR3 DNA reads TGCAGTGCTTTTGCAGGGACCAACAATGAGCAGTTCTTC. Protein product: CSAFAGTNNEQFF.

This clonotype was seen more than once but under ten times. CDR3 loop: CASTPRANTGELFF. CDR3 sequence (DNA): TGTGCCAGCACCCCGCGGGCGAACACCGGGGAGCTGTTTTTT. The chain links TRBV7-9 to TRBJ2-2, with TRBD2 as a possible D gene (5 bases). Deletions cut 7 bases from V and 0 bases from J, with 9 bases between. This CDR3 spans 14 amino acids. Germline values: CDR1 SEHNR, CDR2 FQNEAQ (reference sequence).

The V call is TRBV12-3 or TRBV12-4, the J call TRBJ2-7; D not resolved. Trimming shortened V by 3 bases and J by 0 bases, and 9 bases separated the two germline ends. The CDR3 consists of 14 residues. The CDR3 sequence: CASSFGQSSYEQYF. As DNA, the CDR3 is TGTGCCAGCAGTTTCGGCCAAAGCTCCTACGAGCAGTACTTC.